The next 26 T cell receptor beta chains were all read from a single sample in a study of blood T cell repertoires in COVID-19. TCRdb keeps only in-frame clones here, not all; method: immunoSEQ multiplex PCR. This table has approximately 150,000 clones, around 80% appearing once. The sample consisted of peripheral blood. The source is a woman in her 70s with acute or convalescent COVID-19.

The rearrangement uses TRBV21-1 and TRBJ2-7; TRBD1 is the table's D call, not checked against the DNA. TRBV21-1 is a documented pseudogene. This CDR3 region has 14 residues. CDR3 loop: CASSKYRGLDEQYF. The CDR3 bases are TGTGCCAGCAGCAAATACAGGGGGCTCGACGAGCAGTACTTC.

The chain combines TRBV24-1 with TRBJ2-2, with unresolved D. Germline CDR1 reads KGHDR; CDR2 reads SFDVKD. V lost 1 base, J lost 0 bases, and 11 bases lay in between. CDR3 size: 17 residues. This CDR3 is CATSDFGRQANTGELFF. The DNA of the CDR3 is TGTGCCACCAGTGATTTCGGCCGCCAGGCGAACACCGGGGAGCTGTTTTTT.

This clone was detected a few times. The CDR3 loop reads CASSTKTGGGYGYTF. The CDR3 DNA follows: TGTGCCAGCAGCACCAAAACAGGGGGCGGGTATGGCTACACCTTC. The rearrangement links TRBV13 to TRBJ1-2, with 9 bases lining up with TRBD1. V lost 5 bases to trimming and J lost 5 bases; unmatched junction nucleotides: 9. The CDR3 is 15 residues long. CDR1 and CDR2 from the germline V gene are PRHDT and FYEKMQ (reference sequence).

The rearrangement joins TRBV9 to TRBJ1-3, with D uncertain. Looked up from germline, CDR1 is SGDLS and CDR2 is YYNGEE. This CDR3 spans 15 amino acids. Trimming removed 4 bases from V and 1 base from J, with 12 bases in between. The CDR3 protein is CASSFMGGSGNTIYF. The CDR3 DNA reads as TGTGCCAGCAGCTTCATGGGAGGTTCTGGAAACACCATATATTTT.

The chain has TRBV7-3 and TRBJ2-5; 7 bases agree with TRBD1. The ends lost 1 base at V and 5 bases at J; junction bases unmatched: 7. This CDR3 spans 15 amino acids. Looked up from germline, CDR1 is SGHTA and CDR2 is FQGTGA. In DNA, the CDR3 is TGTGCCAGCAGCTTAAGGGTCCGACAGGGTGAGACCCAGTACTTC. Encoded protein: CASSLRVRQGETQYF.

In DNA form, the CDR3 reads TGCGCCAGCAGCAGAGGGACAGGGACGGGGGAGACCCAGTACTTC. It specifies CASSRGTGTGETQYF. The J gene is TRBJ2-5, the V gene TRBV5-1; TRBD1 agrees at 9 bases. Per germline, CDR1 SGHRS and CDR2 YFSETQ. This CDR3 region has 15 residues. V was clipped by 4 bases and J by 5 bases; unmatched bases: 9.

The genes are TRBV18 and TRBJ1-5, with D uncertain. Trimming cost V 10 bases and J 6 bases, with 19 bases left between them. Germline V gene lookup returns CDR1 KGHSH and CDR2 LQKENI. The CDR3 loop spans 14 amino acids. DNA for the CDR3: TGTGCCACTAGCGGCGGAGGAGGAGGTCAGCCCCAGCATTTT. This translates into CATSGGGGGQPQHF.

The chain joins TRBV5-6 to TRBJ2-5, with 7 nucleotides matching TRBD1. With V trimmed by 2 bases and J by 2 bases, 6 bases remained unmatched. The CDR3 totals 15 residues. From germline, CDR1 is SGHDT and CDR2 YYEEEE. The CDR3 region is CASSLKTGEQETQYF. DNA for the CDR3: TGTGCCAGCAGCTTAAAAACAGGGGAACAAGAGACCCAGTACTTC.

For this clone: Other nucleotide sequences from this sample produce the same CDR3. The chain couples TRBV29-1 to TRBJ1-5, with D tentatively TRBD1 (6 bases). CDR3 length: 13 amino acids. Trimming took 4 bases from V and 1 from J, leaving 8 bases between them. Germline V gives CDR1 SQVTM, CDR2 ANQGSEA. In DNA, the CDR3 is TGCAGCGTTGGGCAGGGGAGCAATCAGCCCCAGCATTTT. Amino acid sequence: CSVGQGSNQPQHF.

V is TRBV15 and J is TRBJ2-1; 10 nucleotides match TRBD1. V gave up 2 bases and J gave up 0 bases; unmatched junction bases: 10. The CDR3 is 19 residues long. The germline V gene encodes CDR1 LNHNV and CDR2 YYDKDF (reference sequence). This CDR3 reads CATSRPGTGVLSSYNEQFF. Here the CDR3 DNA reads TGTGCCACCAGCAGACCCGGGACAGGGGTCCTGAGCTCCTACAATGAGCAGTTCTTC.

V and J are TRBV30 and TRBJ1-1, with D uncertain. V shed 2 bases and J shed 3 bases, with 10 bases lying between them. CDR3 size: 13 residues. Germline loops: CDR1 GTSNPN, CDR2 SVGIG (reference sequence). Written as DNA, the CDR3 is TGTGCCTGGAGTACGGCGAGGGACACTGAAGCTTTCTTT. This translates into CAWSTARDTEAFF.

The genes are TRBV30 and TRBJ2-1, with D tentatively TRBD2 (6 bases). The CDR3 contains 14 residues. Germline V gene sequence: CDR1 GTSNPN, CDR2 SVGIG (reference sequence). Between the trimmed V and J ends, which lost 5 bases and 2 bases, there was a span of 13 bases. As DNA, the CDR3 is TGTGCCTGGGCCCCGGGACTGGCCTACAATGAGCAGTTCTTC. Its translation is CAWAPGLAYNEQFF.

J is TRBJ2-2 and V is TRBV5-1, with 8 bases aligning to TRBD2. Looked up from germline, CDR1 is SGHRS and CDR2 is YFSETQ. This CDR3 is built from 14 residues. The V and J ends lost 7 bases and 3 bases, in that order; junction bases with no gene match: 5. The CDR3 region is CASRSGRDTGELFF. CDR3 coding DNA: TGCGCCAGCCGTTCCGGGAGGGACACCGGGGAGCTGTTTTTT.

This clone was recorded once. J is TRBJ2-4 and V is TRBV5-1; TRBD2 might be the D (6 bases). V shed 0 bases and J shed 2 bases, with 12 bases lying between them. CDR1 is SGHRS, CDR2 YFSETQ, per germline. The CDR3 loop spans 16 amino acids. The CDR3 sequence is CASSLVGGNTKNIQYF. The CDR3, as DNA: TGCGCCAGCAGCTTGGTCGGCGGGAATACCAAAAACATTCAGTACTTC. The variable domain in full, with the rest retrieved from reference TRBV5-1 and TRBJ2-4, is KAGVTQTPRYLIKTRGQQVTLSCSPISGHRSVSWYQQTPGQGLQFLFEYFSETQRNKGNFPGRFSGRQFSNSRSEMNVSTLELGDSALYLCASSLVGGNTKNIQYFGAGTRLSVL.

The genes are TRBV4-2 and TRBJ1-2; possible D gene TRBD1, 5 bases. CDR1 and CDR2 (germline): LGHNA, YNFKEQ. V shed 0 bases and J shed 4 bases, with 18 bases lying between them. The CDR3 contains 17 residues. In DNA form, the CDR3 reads TGTGCCAGCAGCCAAGATAAGGGGTTCGCTGAATCCTATGGCTACACCTTC. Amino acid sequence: CASSQDKGFAESYGYTF.

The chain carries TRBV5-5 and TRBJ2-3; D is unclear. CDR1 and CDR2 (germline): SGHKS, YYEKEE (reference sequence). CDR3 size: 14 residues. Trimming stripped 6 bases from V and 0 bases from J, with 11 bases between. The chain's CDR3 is CASIYGTSTDTQYF. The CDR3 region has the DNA TGTGCCAGCATTTACGGTACTAGCACAGATACGCAGTATTTT.

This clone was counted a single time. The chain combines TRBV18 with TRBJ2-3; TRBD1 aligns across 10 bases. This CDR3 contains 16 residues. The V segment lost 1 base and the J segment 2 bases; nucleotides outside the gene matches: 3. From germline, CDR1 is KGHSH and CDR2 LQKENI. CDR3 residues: CASSPRGQGNTDTQYF. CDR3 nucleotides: TGTGCCAGCTCACCACGGGGACAGGGGAACACAGATACGCAGTATTTT.

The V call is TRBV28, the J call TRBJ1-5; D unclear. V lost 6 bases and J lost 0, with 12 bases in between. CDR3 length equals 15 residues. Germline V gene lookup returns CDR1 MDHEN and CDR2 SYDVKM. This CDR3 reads CASSPAGNSNQPQHF. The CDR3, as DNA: TGTGCCAGCAGCCCAGCGGGGAATAGCAATCAGCCCCAGCATTTT.

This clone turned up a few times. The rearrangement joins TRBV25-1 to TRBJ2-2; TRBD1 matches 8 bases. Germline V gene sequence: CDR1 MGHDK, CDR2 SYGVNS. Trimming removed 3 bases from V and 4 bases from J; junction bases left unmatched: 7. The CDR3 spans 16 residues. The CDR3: CASSDYQGAGTGELFF. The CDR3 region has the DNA TGTGCCAGCAGTGATTATCAGGGGGCTGGCACCGGGGAGCTGTTTTTT.

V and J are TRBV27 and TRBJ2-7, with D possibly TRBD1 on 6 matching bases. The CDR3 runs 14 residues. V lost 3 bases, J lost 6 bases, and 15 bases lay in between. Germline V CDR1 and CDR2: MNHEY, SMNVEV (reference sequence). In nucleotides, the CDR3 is TGTGCCAGCAGTTTTACCCAGGGGTGGAGCGAGCAGTACTTC. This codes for CASSFTQGWSEQYF.

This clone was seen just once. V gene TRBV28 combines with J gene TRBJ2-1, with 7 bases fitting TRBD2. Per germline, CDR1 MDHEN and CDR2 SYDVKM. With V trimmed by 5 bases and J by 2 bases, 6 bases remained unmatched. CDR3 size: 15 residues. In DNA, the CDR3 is TGTGCCAGCAGTCAAGCGGGAATCACCTACAATGAGCAGTTCTTC. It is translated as CASSQAGITYNEQFF.

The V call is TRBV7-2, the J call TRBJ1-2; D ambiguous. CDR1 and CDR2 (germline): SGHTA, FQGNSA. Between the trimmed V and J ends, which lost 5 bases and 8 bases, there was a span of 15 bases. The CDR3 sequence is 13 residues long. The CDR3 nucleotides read TGTGCCAGCAGCCAGCGCGGGATTCGAGGCTACACCTTC. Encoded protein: CASSQRGIRGYTF.

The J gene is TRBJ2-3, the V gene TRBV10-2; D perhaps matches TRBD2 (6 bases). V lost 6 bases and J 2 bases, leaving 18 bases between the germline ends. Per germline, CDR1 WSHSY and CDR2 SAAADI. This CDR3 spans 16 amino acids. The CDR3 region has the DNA TGCGCCAGCAGCGCCTCCCGCAGCGGGTTCACAGATACGCAGTATTTT. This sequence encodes CASSASRSGFTDTQYF.

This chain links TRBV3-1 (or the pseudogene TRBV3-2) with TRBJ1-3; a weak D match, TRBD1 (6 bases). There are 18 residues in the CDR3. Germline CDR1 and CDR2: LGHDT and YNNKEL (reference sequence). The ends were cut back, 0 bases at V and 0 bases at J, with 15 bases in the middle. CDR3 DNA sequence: TGTGCCAGCAGCCAAGATCCGAAACAGGGCCCCTCTGGAAACACCATATATTTT. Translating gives CASSQDPKQGPSGNTIYF.

In nucleotides, the CDR3 is TGTGCCAGCAGCTTAGCCGACCGACAGGGCCTGCAGTACTTC. Translated: CASSLADRQGLQYF. The chain employs TRBV7-2 and TRBJ2-7; 7 bases are a match to TRBD1. After removal of 0 bases from V and 9 bases from J, the junction contained 8 bases not matched to a gene. Germline V gene data show CDR1 as SGHTA and CDR2 as FQGNSA. This CDR3 is 14 amino acids long.

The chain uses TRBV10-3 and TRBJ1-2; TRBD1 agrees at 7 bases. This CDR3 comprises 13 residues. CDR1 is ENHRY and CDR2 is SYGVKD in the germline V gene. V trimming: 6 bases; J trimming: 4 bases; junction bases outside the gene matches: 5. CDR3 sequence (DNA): TGTGCCATCAGCGACAGGGCTGGCTATGGCTACACCTTC. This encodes CAISDRAGYGYTF.